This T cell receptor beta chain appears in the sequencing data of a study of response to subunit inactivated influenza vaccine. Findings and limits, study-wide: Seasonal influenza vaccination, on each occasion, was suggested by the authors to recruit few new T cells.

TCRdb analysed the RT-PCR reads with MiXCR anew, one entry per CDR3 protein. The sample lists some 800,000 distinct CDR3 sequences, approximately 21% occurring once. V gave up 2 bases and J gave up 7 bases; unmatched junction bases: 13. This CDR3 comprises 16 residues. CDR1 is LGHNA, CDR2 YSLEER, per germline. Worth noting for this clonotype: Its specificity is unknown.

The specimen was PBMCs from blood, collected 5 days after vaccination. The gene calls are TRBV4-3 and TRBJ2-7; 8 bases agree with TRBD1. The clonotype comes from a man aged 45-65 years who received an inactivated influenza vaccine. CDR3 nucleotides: TGCGCCAGCAGCCAATCCCAGGGGGCGCGAGGAAGAGAGCAGTACTTC. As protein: CASSQSQGARGREQYF.